The 7 T cell receptor beta chains in this list originate from one sample, sequenced in a study of cytomegalovirus exposure and HLA in healthy donors. The PCR was carried out with 60 Vbeta primers and 13 Jbeta primers. Repertoires were generated with immunoSEQ multiplex PCR, while TCRdb's copy carries only in-frame clones and drops some. The sample gives 200,000 or so clones, 75% to 85% of which show up once; 6.5% is in the top ten. The material sequenced was PBMCs. All receptors come from a woman aged 45-65 years in good health and CMV-seropositive.

The genes are TRBV9 and TRBJ2-1; the match to TRBD2 covers 13 bases. The CDR3 is 15 amino acids. V lost 3 bases, J lost 8 bases, and 5 bases stayed unmatched. Per germline, CDR1 SGDLS and CDR2 YYNGEE. The CDR3 DNA follows: TGTGCCAGCAGCGCTGGGACTAGCGGGACCGATGAGCAGTTCTTC. Translated: CASSAGTSGTDEQFF.

The chain carries TRBV7-6 and TRBJ2-7; 10 bases line up with TRBD2. V shed 5 bases, J shed 2 bases, and the junction held 6 bases outside the gene matches. Germline CDR1 reads SGHVS; CDR2 reads FNYEAQ. This CDR3 spans 15 amino acids. The CDR3 nucleotides are TGTGCCAGCAGCATCCTAGCGGGAGTTACCTACGAGCAGTACTTC. Residues: CASSILAGVTYEQYF.

The chain has TRBV28 and TRBJ1-5; no clear D gene. The CDR3 covers 12 residues. The V end lost 4 bases, the J end lost 7 bases, and 8 bases lay between the germline ends. Germline assignment: CDR1 MDHEN and CDR2 SYDVKM. Here the CDR3 DNA reads TGTGCCAGCAGTTCTTCAGGACAGCCCCAGCATTTT. This gives the protein CASSSSGQPQHF.

This clone was recorded only once. V and J are TRBV5-1 and TRBJ1-1; D not resolved. Trimming removed 0 bases from V and 1 base from J, with 4 bases in between. This CDR3 contains 13 residues. CDR1 is SGHRS and CDR2 is YFSETQ in the germline V gene. The CDR3 loop is CASSLAGNTEAFF. DNA of the CDR3: TGCGCCAGCAGCTTGGCCGGGAACACTGAAGCTTTCTTT.

The chain uses TRBV11-1 and TRBJ2-7; TRBD2 is a possible D gene (6 bases). Germline CDR1 SGHAT, CDR2 FQDESV (reference sequence). The V and J ends lost 0 bases and 3 bases respectively, with 12 bases between them. The CDR3 extends over 15 amino acids. The CDR3 DNA reads as TGTGCCAGCAGCTTAGCGCCTAGCGCTCACTACGAGCAGTACTTC. It codes for CASSLAPSAHYEQYF. The whole variable domain, filled in from reference TRBV11-1 and TRBJ2-7, reads EAEVAQSPRYKITEKSQAVAFWCDPISGHATLYWYRQILGQGPELLVQFQDESVVDDSQLPKDRFSAERLKGVDSTLKIQPAELGDSAMYLCASSLAPSAHYEQYFGPGTRLTVT.

The chain has TRBV5-1 and TRBJ2-3; 8 bases agree with TRBD2. The CDR3 has 14 residues. V was clipped by 4 bases and J by 2 bases; unmatched bases: 3. Germline values: CDR1 SGHRS, CDR2 YFSETQ. This CDR3 reads CASSGTRITDTQYF. The CDR3 coding sequence is TGCGCCAGCAGCGGGACTAGAATCACAGATACGCAGTATTTT.

The CDR3 sequence is CASSLEGRGAIQETQYF. CDR3 nucleotides: TGTGCCAGCAGCTTAGAGGGGCGGGGGGCGATTCAAGAGACCCAGTACTTC. The chain links TRBV11-2 to TRBJ2-5; the match to TRBD2 covers 8 bases. V lost 0 bases to trimming and J lost 2 bases; unmatched junction nucleotides: 8. The CDR3 runs 17 residues. The V gene's germline CDR1 is SGHAT and CDR2 FQNNGV.